This TCR beta chain is drawn from a study of T-cell reconstitution after alpha-beta-depleted transplantation in children. The CDR3 sequence is 13 residues long. V lost 6 bases to trimming and J lost 8 bases, with 13 bases between them. Preparation of the TCRbeta library was carried out with unique molecular identifiers. Each CDR3 protein is one row after TCRdb ran MiXCR on the PCR reads. The data contain approximately 1,000,000 distinct CDR3 sequences, roughly 29% of them seen just once; the ten biggest clones take up about 28%. This clonotype was obtained from a boy less than two years old who had a stem cell transplant for SCID, so the T cells may come from the graft donor. This chain links TRBV12-3 or TRBV12-4 with TRBJ1-4; no reliable D call. Sequenced here: PBMCs, mostly from graft donor cells, sampled 360 days after TCRalphabeta/CD19-depleted stem cell transplant. The CDR3 is CASSKGSWEKLFF. The DNA of the CDR3 is TGTGCCAGCAGCAAGGGCAGCTGGGAAAAACTGTTTTTT.